These T cell receptor beta chains were read from a single sample in a study of cytomegalovirus exposure and HLA in healthy donors. Libraries were prepared by immunoSEQ multiplex PCR; TCRdb keeps only in-frame clonotypes and omits some of them. The sample shows about 99,000 clones, approximately 80% of them seen only once. Sequenced input: PBMCs. These TCRs come from a middle-aged man in good health and CMV-seronegative. Both conserved end residues are part of each CDR3. Where a row states a size, it is once, few, many or the class of an expanded clone; other rows omit it.

cdr3_aa: CASRVEFGTNEKLFF
clone_size: -
v_call: TRBV2

cdr3_aa: CASSARENTGELFF
clone_size: once
v_call: TRBV5-1

cdr3_aa: CASSSQGGSYDEQFF
clone_size: -
v_call: TRBV11-2

cdr3_aa: CASKGGGLAVDIYEQYF
clone_size: -
v_call: TRBV28

cdr3_aa: CASSLQGGGTEAFF
clone_size: -
v_call: TRBV28

cdr3_aa: CASSKEYNEQFF
clone_size: few
v_call: TRBV10-1

cdr3_aa: CASSKTGTSGEETQYF
clone_size: -
v_call: TRBV9

cdr3_aa: CAISGTGDTEAFF
clone_size: -
v_call: TRBV10-3

cdr3_aa: CASSVDRGSADTQYF
clone_size: -
v_call: TRBV5-4

cdr3_aa: CAWSGTDNQPQHF
clone_size: -
v_call: TRBV30

cdr3_aa: CASNRLAGAYEQYF
clone_size: -
v_call: TRBV28

cdr3_aa: CASSSSGGAYNEQFF
clone_size: -
v_call: TRBV5-4

cdr3_aa: CASRDRGKETQYF
clone_size: -
v_call: TRBV25-1

cdr3_aa: CASRGQQKGPQHF
clone_size: -
v_call: TRBV19

cdr3_aa: CASRGGLAELTGELFF
clone_size: -
v_call: TRBV2

cdr3_aa: CASSLPRQGNTEAFF
clone_size: -
v_call: TRBV11-2

cdr3_aa: CASSEGAGSTDTQYF
clone_size: -
v_call: TRBV6-4

cdr3_aa: CATKPGQGAGEAFF
clone_size: -
v_call: TRBV27